This T cell receptor beta chain comes out of a study of T cell responses to AZD1222 COVID-19 vaccine. Study overall: Second doses were pooled across both intervals (about 4 or about 12 weeks). Study-wide points: Variant regions that are unmutated are reportedly the target of nearly half of spike-specific TCRs. Regions 160-218 and 743-854 dominated among vaccine-associated CD4 TCRs spanning spike. Repertoires in all cases were sampled only once the peak T cell response had passed.

A remark on this clone: Its antigen remains unidentified.

The CDR3 loop spans 15 amino acids. V lost 4 bases and J 2 bases, leaving 12 bases between the germline ends. Germline assignment: CDR1 SGHRS and CDR2 YFSETQ. Profiling relied on immunoSEQ multiplex PCR, and the TCRdb table lists in-frame clones only, not all of them. The data contain 150,000 to 200,000 clones, 93% of them seen just once; the ten biggest clones take up 0.7% to 0.9%. This specimen was peripheral blood, taken on day 0 of AZD1222 vaccination. This sequence originates from an adult in good health. This sequence joins TRBV5-1 and TRBJ1-4, with a weak D call TRBD1 (5 bases). The CDR3 region has the DNA TGCGCCAGCAGCCTGAGGGGTGTGACTAATGAAAAACTGTTTTTT. It encodes CASSLRGVTNEKLFF. The complete variable domain, with remaining parts taken from reference TRBV5-1 and TRBJ1-4, reads KAGVTQTPRYLIKTRGQQVTLSCSPISGHRSVSWYQQTPGQGLQFLFEYFSETQRNKGNFPGRFSGRQFSNSRSEMNVSTLELGDSALYLCASSLRGVTNEKLFFGSGTQLSVL.